Presented here are 26 T cell receptor beta chains from one specimen sequenced in a study of cytomegalovirus exposure and HLA in healthy donors. 60 Vbeta and 13 Jbeta primers were used in PCR. This table comes from immunoSEQ multiplex PCR, and its TCRdb copy is limited to in-frame clones, with some not included. In the table there are about 98,000 clones, 80% to 90% of which are singletons. What was sequenced was PBMCs. The receptors come from a man aged 35-49 years in good health and CMV-seronegative.

This clone has more than one count but fewer than ten. The chain links TRBV25-1 to TRBJ1-2; maybe TRBD1 (6 bases). The germline gives CDR1 MGHDK, CDR2 SYGVNS. Trimming shortened V by 4 bases and J by 6 bases, and 12 bases separated the two germline ends. The CDR3 covers 13 residues. For the CDR3, the DNA is TGTGCCAGCAGTGTGGGGACAAATCATGGCTACACCTTC. It yields the protein CASSVGTNHGYTF.

This clone has more than one count but fewer than ten. The chain carries TRBV11-2 and TRBJ2-1; D remains unclear. The CDR3 consists of 13 residues. Germline-derived CDR1 and CDR2 are SGHAT and FQNNGV. Trimming left V 2 bases short and J 9 bases short, with 11 bases between. Written as DNA, the CDR3 is TGTGCCAGCAGCTTACAAACTATACGTGAGCAGTTCTTC. Encoded protein: CASSLQTIREQFF.

The chain combines TRBV5-5 with TRBJ2-2, with unresolved D. There are 13 residues in the CDR3. Germline V gene lookup returns CDR1 SGHKS and CDR2 YYEKEE (reference sequence). Between the trimmed V and J ends, which lost 5 bases and 6 bases, there was a span of 11 bases. CDR3 in DNA: TGTGCCAGCAGTAGCAGACTTGCCGGGGAGCTGTTTTTT. This codes for CASSSRLAGELFF.

This clone was picked up a small number of times. The chain carries TRBV2 and TRBJ2-3, with D perhaps TRBD1 (6 bases). The V gene's germline CDR1 is SNHLY and CDR2 FYNNEI. Between the trimmed V and J ends, which lost 5 bases and 0 bases, there was a span of 9 bases. The CDR3 covers 14 residues. The CDR3 loop is CASSKDRSTDTQYF. The CDR3 region has the DNA TGTGCCAGCAGTAAGGACAGAAGCACAGATACGCAGTATTTT. Looking up the rest from reference TRBV2 and TRBJ2-3 gives the full variable domain: EPEVTQTPSHQVTQMGQEVILRCVPISNHLYFYWYRQILGQKVEFLVSFYNNEISEKSEIFDDQFSVERPDGSNFTLKIRSTKLEDSAMYFCASSKDRSTDTQYFGPGTRLTVL.

The chain is built from TRBV5-1 and TRBJ2-3, with TRBD2 matching over 13 bases. CDR3 size: 17 residues. Per the germline V gene, CDR1 is SGHRS and CDR2 is YFSETQ. V lost 4 bases to trimming and J lost 2 bases; unmatched junction nucleotides: 7. The CDR3 coding sequence is TGCGCCAGCAGCCCCTCGGGACTAGCGGGGAACACAGATACGCAGTATTTT. As protein: CASSPSGLAGNTDTQYF.

V and J are TRBV9 and TRBJ2-1; D perhaps matches TRBD2 (7 bases). The CDR3 is made up of 17 amino acids. Germline CDR1 reads SGDLS; CDR2 reads YYNGEE. Trimming left V 0 bases short and J 7 bases short, with 20 bases between. CDR3 sequence (DNA): TGTGCCAGCAGCGTAGACGGCGGGGGCCGTCGGGAGAATGAGCAGTTCTTC. Translation: CASSVDGGGRRENEQFF.

This clone was observed a handful of times. J is TRBJ2-5 and V is TRBV5-1; D is possibly TRBD2 (7 bases). Trimming removed 1 base at V and 3 bases at J, with 19 bases between. The germline V gene has CDR1 SGHRS and CDR2 YFSETQ. This CDR3 comprises 17 residues. The CDR3 here is CASSLSYKGGGEETQYF. DNA for the CDR3: TGCGCCAGCAGCTTGTCCTATAAAGGGGGAGGGGAAGAGACCCAGTACTTC. Full variable domain (remainder filled in from reference TRBV5-1 and TRBJ2-5): KAGVTQTPRYLIKTRGQQVTLSCSPISGHRSVSWYQQTPGQGLQFLFEYFSETQRNKGNFPGRFSGRQFSNSRSEMNVSTLELGDSALYLCASSLSYKGGGEETQYFGPGTRLLVL.

The chain couples TRBV27 to TRBJ1-5; TRBD1 aligns across 7 bases. V dropped 5 bases and J dropped 5; count of bases not matched to a gene: 9. CDR1 is MNHEY and CDR2 is SMNVEV in the germline V gene (reference sequence). The CDR3 is 15 amino acids. This CDR3 reads CASSAMTGRYQPQHF. CDR3 DNA sequence: TGTGCCAGCAGTGCCATGACAGGGCGTTATCAGCCCCAGCATTTT.

V usage is TRBV5-4 and J usage is TRBJ2-3; 7 nucleotides match TRBD2. Germline trimming cut 5 bases from V and 0 bases from J; bases unmatched to any gene: 3. Germline CDR1 reads SGHNT; CDR2 reads YYREEE (reference sequence). The CDR3 spans 14 residues. This chain's CDR3 is CASSWGGSTDTQYF. The CDR3 DNA sequence: TGTGCCAGCAGTTGGGGGGGAAGCACAGATACGCAGTATTTT. Looking up the rest from reference TRBV5-4 and TRBJ2-3 gives the full variable domain: ETGVTQSPTHLIKTRGQQVTLRCSSQSGHNTVSWYQQALGQGPQFIFQYYREEENGRGNFPPRFSGLQFPNYSSELNVNALELDDSALYLCASSWGGSTDTQYFGPGTRLTVL.

V is TRBV7-2 and J is TRBJ2-7, with D possibly matching TRBD1 (7 bases). CDR1 and CDR2 (germline): SGHTA, FQGNSA. Trimming took 4 bases from V and 6 from J, leaving 13 bases between them. The CDR3 is made up of 13 amino acids. CDR3 nucleotides: TGTGCCAGCAGCTCAGGGGGAGGATCCGAGCAGTACTTC. This gives the protein CASSSGGGSEQYF.

This clone showed up just a few times. V gene TRBV2 combines with J gene TRBJ2-3; 8 nucleotides align to TRBD2. Per germline, CDR1 SNHLY and CDR2 FYNNEI. The CDR3 is 15 residues long. The J segment lost 2 bases and the V segment lost 2 bases, leaving 3 bases of the junction unmatched. The CDR3 reads CASSEQGLVTDTQYF. CDR3 nucleotide sequence: TGTGCCAGCAGTGAACAGGGACTAGTCACAGATACGCAGTATTTT.

V gene TRBV18 combines with J gene TRBJ2-7, with 7 positions matching TRBD1. Unmatched junction bases numbered 13, after V lost 4 bases and J lost 7 bases. Germline values: CDR1 KGHSH, CDR2 LQKENI. CDR3 length equals 15 residues. CDR3 protein: CASSQRPQGEYEQYF. As DNA, the CDR3 is TGTGCCAGCTCACAGCGCCCGCAGGGGGAATATGAGCAGTACTTC.

The chain employs TRBV5-6 and TRBJ2-7, with D possibly being TRBD2 (6 bases). Germline V gives CDR1 SGHDT, CDR2 YYEEEE. The CDR3 length is 14 residues. V was clipped by 4 bases and J by 3 bases, with 14 bases between them. CDR3 residues: CASSPSGANYEQYF. CDR3 sequence (DNA): TGTGCCAGCAGCCCGTCGGGAGCCAACTACGAGCAGTACTTC.

The J gene is TRBJ2-7, the V gene TRBV5-5; D might be TRBD1 (6 bases). Trimming left V 4 bases short and J 4 bases short, with 15 bases between. The CDR3 runs 14 residues. Germline V CDR1 and CDR2: SGHKS, YYEKEE (reference sequence). The DNA for the CDR3 is TGTGCCAGCAGCCTTTCACAGGGCAAATACGAGCAGTACTTC. This gives the protein CASSLSQGKYEQYF.

V usage is TRBV7-2 and J usage is TRBJ2-3; no clear D. Germline V lookup: CDR1 SGHTA, CDR2 FQGNSA. Between the trimmed V and J ends, which lost 10 bases and 6 bases, there was a span of 11 bases. CDR3 size: 11 residues. CDR3 DNA: TGTGCCACCACCTATTACGATACGCAGTATTTT. Translation gives CATTYYDTQYF.

J is TRBJ1-3 and V is TRBV4-1; 9 positions agree with TRBD1. The ends lost 0 bases at V and 4 bases at J; junction bases unmatched: 7. The CDR3 length is 17 residues. CDR1 is MGHRA and CDR2 is YSYEKL in the germline V gene. CDR3 loop: CASSQDPWTGEGNTIYF. CDR3 in DNA: TGCGCCAGCAGCCAAGATCCCTGGACAGGGGAAGGAAACACCATATATTTT.

The rearrangement joins TRBV9 to TRBJ1-1; 8 bases line up with TRBD1. V gave up 4 bases and J gave up 8 bases; unmatched junction bases: 4. The CDR3 extends over 12 amino acids. CDR1 is SGDLS, CDR2 YYNGEE, per germline. The CDR3 DNA reads TGTGCCAGCAGCACCCGACAGGGGGAAGCTTTCTTT. Amino acids: CASSTRQGEAFF.

The chain recombines TRBV7-9 with TRBJ2-5, with TRBD1 identical over 9 bases. The end of the DNA is better explained by TRBJ2-7, so the J call may be wrong. The CDR3 extends over 15 amino acids. Looked up from germline, CDR1 is SEHNR and CDR2 is FQNEAQ (reference sequence). CDR3 DNA sequence: TGTGCCAGCAGCGTTTCCGGGACAGGGTTCTACGAGCAGTACTTC. This translates into CASSVSGTGFYEQYF.

The chain carries TRBV19 and TRBJ2-3; tentative D call: TRBD1 (6 bases). Trimming cost V 9 bases and J 0 bases, with 22 bases left between them. The CDR3 has 17 amino acids. Germline assignment: CDR1 LNHDA and CDR2 SQIVND (reference sequence). The CDR3 spells CASTPPGGLPSTDTQYF. The CDR3, as DNA: TGTGCCAGCACCCCCCCTGGGGGCCTTCCTAGCACAGATACGCAGTATTTT.

The chain carries TRBV5-4 and TRBJ1-6; TRBD1 agrees at 8 bases. V lost 0 bases and J lost 6; bases outside the gene matches: 5. Per the germline V gene, CDR1 is SGHNT and CDR2 is YYREEE (reference sequence). This CDR3 region has 16 residues. The CDR3 reads CASSLGRGLANSPLHF. The CDR3 DNA is TGTGCCAGCAGCTTGGGCAGGGGGCTAGCTAATTCACCCCTCCACTTT.

The V call is TRBV6-5, the J call TRBJ2-7; TRBD1 aligns across 10 bases. Germline V CDR1 and CDR2: MNHEY, SVGAGI. The CDR3 loop spans 14 amino acids. The junction had 7 bases not matched to a gene; V was cut back by 5 bases and J by 6 bases. In DNA form, the CDR3 reads TGTGCCAGCAGTACCCGACAGGGGGCTGGCGAGCAGTACTTC. Translation gives CASSTRQGAGEQYF.

This clone was observed a few times. The chain joins TRBV5-1 to TRBJ1-2, with 7 bases identical to TRBD1. The V gene end was trimmed by 4 bases and the J gene end by 1 base; junction bases not matched to a gene: 4. This CDR3 spans 14 amino acids. Germline-derived CDR1 and CDR2 are SGHRS and YFSETQ. The CDR3 reads CASSLQGFNYGYTF. The CDR3 DNA follows: TGCGCCAGCAGCCTACAGGGGTTTAACTATGGCTACACCTTC.

This clone was picked up one time. The chain links TRBV27 to TRBJ1-2; D possibly corresponds to TRBD1 (6 bases). The V gene lost 3 bases and the J gene lost 2 bases, with 13 bases spanning the gap. Germline V gene data show CDR1 as MNHEY and CDR2 as SMNVEV (reference sequence). The CDR3 has 15 amino acids. The CDR3 nucleotides are TGTGCCAGCAGTTTCGGGAACAGGGAGAACTATGGCTACACCTTC. Protein product: CASSFGNRENYGYTF.

The count of this clone is one. This chain joins TRBV6-5 and TRBJ1-6, with a weak D call TRBD1 (6 bases). Germline V CDR1 and CDR2: MNHEY, SVGAGI. The length of the CDR3 is 14 residues. V shed 4 bases and J shed 7 bases, with 11 bases lying between them. The CDR3 here is CASSLGGGNSPLHF. The DNA for the CDR3 is TGTGCCAGCAGTTTGGGCGGGGGCAATTCACCCCTCCACTTT.

In nucleotides, the CDR3 is TGTGCCAGCTCACCTTATACCGGGGGGCCCCAGCCCCAGCATTTT. It encodes CASSPYTGGPQPQHF. The genes are TRBV18 and TRBJ1-5; possible D gene TRBD1, 6 bases. The length of the CDR3 is 15 residues. Germline lookup yields CDR1 KGHSH and CDR2 LQKENI. Trimming shortened V by 3 bases and J by 7 bases, and 16 bases separated the two germline ends.

This chain connects TRBV27 to TRBJ2-1; 7 positions match TRBD2. CDR3 length: 16 amino acids. Germline lookup yields CDR1 MNHEY and CDR2 SMNVEV (reference sequence). V dropped 3 bases and J dropped 0; count of bases not matched to a gene: 5. This chain's CDR3 is CASSFERGPSYNEQFF. The CDR3 nucleotides read TGTGCCAGCAGTTTTGAGCGGGGCCCCTCCTACAATGAGCAGTTCTTC.